One and the same sample provided the 25 T cell receptor beta chains below, sequenced in a study of blood T cell repertoires in COVID-19. Profiling relied on immunoSEQ multiplex PCR, and the TCRdb table lists in-frame clones only, not all of them. Here the sample spans some 51,000 clones, around 88% being singletons. What was sequenced was peripheral blood. These receptor sequences come from a man between 60 and 70 years old with acute or convalescent COVID-19.

The chain employs TRBV19 and TRBJ1-5; perhaps TRBD1 as D (6 bases). CDR1 is LNHDA and CDR2 is SQIVND in the germline V gene (reference sequence). The CDR3 length is 17 residues. Trimming shortened V by 9 bases and J by 1 base, and 22 bases separated the two germline ends. The CDR3 loop reads CARPSGTPLWSNQPQHF. Here the CDR3 DNA reads TGTGCCAGACCCTCCGGGACACCGCTCTGGAGCAATCAGCCCCAGCATTTT.

The J gene is TRBJ2-1, the V gene TRBV19, with 11 bases that match TRBD2. The germline V gene encodes CDR1 LNHDA and CDR2 SQIVND (reference sequence). The CDR3 contains 13 residues. V lost 3 bases to trimming and J lost 13 bases; unmatched junction nucleotides: 5. CDR3 amino acids: CASSMGTSGSQFF. The CDR3 DNA reads as TGTGCCAGTAGTATGGGAACTAGCGGGAGCCAGTTCTTC. The full variable domain, in which reference TRBV19 and TRBJ2-1 provide the parts outside the CDR3, is DGGITQSPKYLFRKEGQNVTLSCEQNLNHDAMYWYRQDPGQGLRLIYYSQIVNDFQKGDIAEGYSVSREKKESFPLTVTSAQKNPTAFYLCASSMGTSGSQFFGPGTRLTVL.

V usage is TRBV5-3 and J usage is TRBJ1-5, with 8 positions matching TRBD1. TRBV5-3 belongs to the ORF category, with a function that is uncertain. The CDR3 has 14 amino acids. The J segment lost 5 bases and the V segment lost 6 bases, leaving 7 bases of the junction unmatched. As DNA, the CDR3 is TGTGCCAGAATTCTGGACAGGGAGGATCAGCCCCAGCATTTT. Protein sequence: CARILDREDQPQHF.

CDR3: CASSIRTTSPAGTEAFF. The CDR3 DNA sequence: TGTGCCAGTAGTATCCGGACCACCTCCCCTGCGGGAACTGAAGCTTTCTTT. The rearrangement joins TRBV19 to TRBJ1-1; D call uncertain. Germline loops: CDR1 LNHDA, CDR2 SQIVND (reference sequence). The CDR3 loop spans 17 amino acids. V lost 3 bases and J 5 bases, leaving 22 bases between the germline ends.

The chain is built from TRBV6-5 and TRBJ1-2, with 9 bases lining up with TRBD1. This CDR3 is built from 12 residues. The V and J ends lost 10 bases and 4 bases, in that order; junction bases with no gene match: 4. The germline CDR1 and CDR2 sequences are MNHEY and SVGAGI. The CDR3 DNA is TGTGCCACGGCGGACAGGGGCTATGGCTACACCTTC. Its protein product is CATADRGYGYTF.

The CDR3: CASSVGGFGTEAFF. In nucleotides, the CDR3 is TGTGCCAGCAGCGTTGGGGGGTTCGGAACTGAAGCTTTCTTT. The V call is TRBV9, the J call TRBJ1-1; tentatively, D is TRBD1 (5 bases). V lost 2 bases and J lost 5, with 13 bases in between. Per germline, CDR1 SGDLS and CDR2 YYNGEE. The CDR3 is made up of 14 amino acids.

This rearrangement joins TRBV14 to TRBJ2-1; TRBD2 agrees at 10 bases. Germline lookup yields CDR1 SGHDN and CDR2 FVKESK. The CDR3 loop spans 16 amino acids. V dropped 4 bases and J dropped 3; count of bases not matched to a gene: 6. CDR3 DNA: TGTGCCAGCAGCCTTTCGGGACTAGCGTTCTACAATGAGCAGTTCTTC. This translates into CASSLSGLAFYNEQFF.

The gene calls are TRBV4-2 and TRBJ2-5; 7 nucleotides agree with TRBD2. The V gene's germline CDR1 is LGHNA and CDR2 YNFKEQ. The CDR3 loop spans 14 amino acids. The V and J ends lost 4 bases and 1 base, in that order; junction bases with no gene match: 3. As DNA, the CDR3 is TGTGCCAGCAGCCCCGGGGGGAGCCAAGAGACCCAGTACTTC. Protein: CASSPGGSQETQYF.

The chain combines TRBV18 with TRBJ2-5; D remains unclear. This CDR3 contains 13 residues. V was clipped by 0 bases and J by 4 bases, with 6 bases between them. The germline V gene has CDR1 KGHSH and CDR2 LQKENI. The CDR3 nucleotides are TGTGCCAGCTCACCACCGGCTCGAGAGACCCAGTACTTC. Amino acid sequence: CASSPPARETQYF. Together with reference TRBV18 and TRBJ2-5, the CDR3 gives the full variable domain: NAGVMQNPRHLVRRRGQEARLRCSPMKGHSHVYWYRQLPEEGLKFMVYLQKENIIDESGMPKERFSAEFPKEGPSILRIQQVVRGDSAAYFCASSPPARETQYFGPGTRLLVL.

This clone came up a few times. This chain uses TRBV4-2 with TRBJ2-3; 12 bases line up with TRBD2. The CDR3 has 16 residues. V dropped 1 base and J dropped 6; count of bases not matched to a gene: 5. The germline CDR1 and CDR2 sequences are LGHNA and YNFKEQ. As DNA, the CDR3 is TGTGCCAGCAGCCAAGGGGCTAGCGGGGGGGCCGATACGCAGTATTTT. Translating gives CASSQGASGGADTQYF.

This clone was picked up one time. V is TRBV7-6 and J is TRBJ2-5; a possible D gene is TRBD1 (7 bases). V was clipped by 1 base and J by 5 bases, with 26 bases between them. The germline V gene encodes CDR1 SGHVS and CDR2 FNYEAQ. The CDR3 is made up of 19 amino acids. This chain's CDR3 is CASSLVGSTSGGRGETQYF. CDR3 DNA: TGTGCCAGCAGCTTAGTCGGAAGTACTTCAGGGGGGAGAGGGGAGACCCAGTACTTC.

J is TRBJ2-1 and V is TRBV4-1, with a tentative D call TRBD1 (5 bases). The V and J ends lost 0 bases and 1 base respectively, with 13 bases between them. Germline CDR1 MGHRA, CDR2 YSYEKL. The CDR3 runs 17 residues. As DNA, the CDR3 is TGCGCCAGCAGCCAAGATGAAGGGGTTGGGTCCTACAATGAGCAGTTCTTC. Residues: CASSQDEGVGSYNEQFF.

This chain links TRBV12-5 with TRBJ1-2, with 7 bases identical to TRBD1. Germline CDR1 is LGHNT and CDR2 is FRNRAP. J lost 8 bases, V lost 5 bases, and 5 bases had no gene match. The length of the CDR3 is 12 residues. The CDR3 DNA reads TGTGCTAGTGGTCCTGCAGGGGGGGGCTACACCTTC. It codes for CASGPAGGGYTF.

The chain joins TRBV19 to TRBJ2-7; 7 bases are shared with TRBD2. This CDR3 is built from 16 residues. Trimming removed 3 bases from V and 9 bases from J; junction bases left unmatched: 17. CDR1 is LNHDA, CDR2 SQIVND, per germline (reference sequence). The CDR3 spells CASSMARLAEHNGQYF. Written as DNA, the CDR3 is TGTGCCAGTAGTATGGCCCGGCTAGCGGAACACAACGGGCAGTACTTC.

This rearrangement joins TRBV21-1 to TRBJ2-7; whether TRBD1, the table's D call, matches the DNA was not checked. TRBV21-1 is termed a pseudogene. The CDR3 length is 15 residues. This CDR3 is CASNDGQRYSYEQYF. The CDR3 bases are TGTGCCAGCAACGACGGACAGAGGTACTCCTACGAGCAGTACTTC.

Only one count was recorded for this clone. The chain employs TRBV15 and TRBJ2-1, with D possibly matching TRBD2 (6 bases). Germline V gene data show CDR1 as LNHNV and CDR2 as YYDKDF (reference sequence). V was pared by 3 bases and J by 4 bases, with 13 bases between. This CDR3 has 15 residues. In nucleotides, the CDR3 is TGTGCCACCAGCAGGGGGCGGGGTCGGTACAATGAGCAGTTCTTC. The encoded protein is CATSRGRGRYNEQFF. Together with reference TRBV15 and TRBJ2-1, the CDR3 gives the full variable domain: DAMVIQNPRYQVTQFGKPVTLSCSQTLNHNVMYWYQQKSSQAPKLLFHYYDKDFNNEADTPDNFQSRRPNTSFCFLDIRSPGLGDTAMYLCATSRGRGRYNEQFFGPGTRLTVL.

The genes are TRBV3-1 (or the pseudogene TRBV3-2) and TRBJ2-1; D uncertain. V was clipped by 5 bases and J by 8 bases, with 19 bases between them. Germline V gene sequence: CDR1 LGHDT, CDR2 YNNKEL (reference sequence). The CDR3 has 15 amino acids. CDR3: CASSVDLTAGYEQFF. CDR3 nucleotide sequence: TGTGCCAGCAGCGTAGATCTGACGGCCGGGTATGAGCAGTTCTTC.

V is TRBV28 and J is TRBJ1-2; 7 positions agree with TRBD1. The CDR3 is 14 residues long. CDR1 is MDHEN, CDR2 SYDVKM, per germline. The J segment lost 8 bases and the V segment lost 3 bases, leaving 9 bases of the junction unmatched. CDR3 loop: CASSFRYRGNGYTF. The CDR3 DNA is TGTGCCAGCAGTTTCCGTTACAGGGGAAACGGCTACACCTTC.

The V gene is TRBV15, the J gene TRBJ1-4, with 7 bases matching TRBD1. This CDR3 has 15 residues. Germline CDR1 reads LNHNV; CDR2 reads YYDKDF (reference sequence). The trim removed 3 bases at V and 4 bases at J, leaving 5 bases unmatched. This chain's CDR3 is CATSSGTVNNEKLFF. The CDR3 DNA reads as TGTGCCACCAGCAGTGGGACAGTTAATAATGAAAAACTGTTTTTT. The entire variable domain, with the rest obtained from reference TRBV15 and TRBJ1-4, is as follows: DAMVIQNPRYQVTQFGKPVTLSCSQTLNHNVMYWYQQKSSQAPKLLFHYYDKDFNNEADTPDNFQSRRPNTSFCFLDIRSPGLGDTAMYLCATSSGTVNNEKLFFGSGTQLSVL.

The CDR3: CASRGQGSSFF. The CDR3 nucleotides are TGTGCCAGCAGGGGACAGGGTTCTTCGTTCTTC. The V gene is TRBV2, the J gene TRBJ2-1; 9 nucleotides align to TRBD1. This CDR3 spans 11 amino acids. Trimming took 6 bases from V and 15 from J; bases not matched to a gene: 6. The V gene's germline CDR1 is SNHLY and CDR2 FYNNEI.

The rearrangement joins TRBV28 to TRBJ1-2; 10 bases line up with TRBD1. The germline gives CDR1 MDHEN, CDR2 SYDVKM. The CDR3 consists of 14 residues. Trimming at V came to 4 bases and at J to 8 bases, leaving 7 bases not matched to a gene. The CDR3 region is CASSSGGQGNGYTF. CDR3 DNA sequence: TGTGCCAGCAGTTCAGGGGGACAGGGGAACGGCTACACCTTC.

V and J are TRBV18 and TRBJ2-1, with 7 nucleotides matching TRBD1. The junction had 2 bases not matched to a gene; V was cut back by 3 bases and J by 9 bases. Looked up from germline, CDR1 is KGHSH and CDR2 is LQKENI. This CDR3 has 12 amino acids. The CDR3 sequence is CASSPGDSEQFF. Here the CDR3 DNA reads TGTGCCAGCTCACCGGGGGACAGTGAGCAGTTCTTC.

V is TRBV6-2 or TRBV6-3 and J is TRBJ2-6, with a tentative D call TRBD2 (5 bases). Germline V lookup: CDR1 MNHEY, CDR2 SVGEGT. The V and J ends lost 6 bases and 1 base respectively, with 19 bases between them. There are 18 residues in the CDR3. The CDR3 coding sequence is TGTGCCAGCAGCCCCATCTGGGGAAGAGGGTCTGGGGCCAACGTCCTGACTTTC. It is translated as CASSPIWGRGSGANVLTF.

The CDR3 here is CASSYGLDYNEQFF. CDR3 DNA sequence: TGTGCCAGCAGTTACGGTCTAGACTACAATGAGCAGTTCTTC. The chain employs TRBV6-5 and TRBJ2-1; D not certain. The CDR3 is 14 amino acids. With 2 bases removed from V and 3 bases from J, the gap between germline ends came to 8 bases. Germline values: CDR1 MNHEY, CDR2 SVGAGI.

The chain links TRBV19 to TRBJ2-3, with 10 nucleotides matching TRBD2. The V gene end was trimmed by 8 bases and the J gene end by 2 bases; junction bases not matched to a gene: 10. Germline V lookup: CDR1 LNHDA, CDR2 SQIVND (reference sequence). The CDR3 consists of 16 residues. DNA of the CDR3: TGTGCCAGTCTGCGGGGCAGCGGGGGGGCCACAGATACGCAGTATTTT. It encodes CASLRGSGGATDTQYF.